A selection of T cell receptor beta chains follows, all from one sample in a study of shared clonotypes between healthy human individuals. Assay used: immunoSEQ multiplex PCR; TCRdb lists only in-frame clones, some missing. The sample carries about 710,000 clones, around 73% recorded once. The source material was memory CD4+ T cells sorted from blood. These receptors were collected from a woman aged 30 to 39 in good health. CDR3s include the opening cysteine and the closing phenylalanine or tryptophan. D genes are given only for firm matches. Clone size is given for some rows only: seen once, a few or many times, or a class if the clone is expanded.

j_gene: TRBJ1-3
abundance: .
d_gene: .
v_gene: TRBV2
CDR3aa: CASSEATYTLHSGNTIYF
CDR3nt: TGTGCCAGCAGTGAAGCGACCTATACTTTACACTCTGGAAACACCATATATTTT

j_gene: TRBJ2-4
abundance: .
d_gene: TRBD2
v_gene: TRBV2
CDR3aa: CASWKAGGNIQYF
CDR3nt: TGTGCCAGCTGGAAAGCGGGAGGAAACATTCAGTACTTC

j_gene: TRBJ2-1
abundance: .
d_gene: .
v_gene: TRBV6-1
CDR3aa: CASSESPSYNEQFF
CDR3nt: TGTGCCAGCAGTGAAAGCCCTTCTTACAATGAGCAGTTCTTC

j_gene: TRBJ1-2
abundance: .
d_gene: .
v_gene: TRBV30
CDR3aa: CAWSVLVRPGGYTF
CDR3nt: TGTGCCTGGAGTGTACTAGTGCGCCCAGGGGGCTACACCTTC

j_gene: TRBJ2-2
abundance: .
d_gene: TRBD2
v_gene: TRBV5-4
CDR3aa: CASSFLLAGVPGELFF
CDR3nt: TGTGCCAGCAGCTTCTTACTAGCGGGAGTTCCCGGGGAGCTGTTTTTT

j_gene: TRBJ2-7
abundance: .
d_gene: .
v_gene: TRBV5-1
CDR3aa: CASSVGVGIYEQYF
CDR3nt: TGCGCCAGCAGCGTGGGGGTCGGGATCTACGAGCAGTACTTC

j_gene: TRBJ2-1
abundance: .
d_gene: TRBD2
v_gene: TRBV9
CDR3aa: CASNPLASSSYNEQFF
CDR3nt: TGTGCCAGCAACCCACTAGCGTCAAGCTCCTACAATGAGCAGTTCTTC

j_gene: TRBJ1-5
abundance: .
d_gene: TRBD1
v_gene: TRBV6-6
CDR3aa: CASSTSGQGENQPQHF
CDR3nt: TGTGCCAGCAGTACCTCAGGACAGGGCGAGAATCAGCCCCAGCATTTT

j_gene: TRBJ2-5
abundance: .
d_gene: TRBD1
v_gene: TRBV6-1
CDR3aa: CASRTPGGETQYF
CDR3nt: TGTGCCAGCCGGACTCCAGGGGGTGAGACCCAGTACTTC

j_gene: TRBJ1-5
abundance: .
d_gene: TRBD1
v_gene: TRBV18
CDR3aa: CASSEIRQGAFYNQPQHF
CDR3nt: TGTGCCAGCTCAGAGATCAGACAGGGGGCTTTTTACAATCAGCCCCAGCATTTT

j_gene: TRBJ2-1
abundance: few
d_gene: TRBD1
v_gene: TRBV7-9
CDR3aa: CASSETGTGTVGEQFF
CDR3nt: TGTGCCAGCAGTGAGACCGGGACAGGGACGGTAGGGGAGCAGTTCTTC

j_gene: TRBJ2-7
abundance: .
d_gene: .
v_gene: TRBV15
CDR3aa: CATSRGERRGYEQYF
CDR3nt: TGTGCCACCAGCAGGGGAGAGCGCAGGGGTTACGAGCAGTACTTC

j_gene: TRBJ1-2
abundance: .
d_gene: .
v_gene: TRBV29-1
CDR3aa: CSVQTGSGGYTF
CDR3nt: TGCAGCGTTCAGACAGGTTCGGGAGGCTACACCTTC

j_gene: TRBJ2-1
abundance: .
d_gene: TRBD2
v_gene: TRBV7-2
CDR3aa: CASSSPGLAYEQFF
CDR3nt: TGTGCCAGCAGCTCCCCGGGACTAGCGTATGAGCAGTTCTTC

j_gene: TRBJ2-1
abundance: .
d_gene: TRBD2
v_gene: TRBV2
CDR3aa: CASRGGAGGRNEQFF
CDR3nt: TGTGCCAGCAGAGGGGGGGCGGGAGGTCGCAATGAGCAGTTCTTC

j_gene: TRBJ2-7
abundance: .
d_gene: TRBD1
v_gene: TRBV7-9
CDR3aa: CASSFSGQPSF
CDR3nt: TGTGCCAGCAGCTTTTCGGGACAGCCATCTTTC

j_gene: TRBJ2-3
abundance: .
d_gene: .
v_gene: TRBV6-5
CDR3aa: CASSYMLGGTDTQYF
CDR3nt: TGTGCCAGCAGTTACATGCTGGGGGGCACAGATACGCAGTATTTT

j_gene: TRBJ1-5
abundance: .
d_gene: TRBD1
v_gene: TRBV5-6
CDR3aa: CASSFWDRDDQPQHF
CDR3nt: TGTGCCAGCAGCTTTTGGGACAGGGATGATCAGCCCCAGCATTTT

j_gene: TRBJ2-1
abundance: many
d_gene: TRBD2
v_gene: TRBV7-3
CDR3aa: CASSPKTSGVGEQFF
CDR3nt: TGTGCCAGCAGTCCTAAGACTAGCGGAGTGGGGGAGCAGTTCTTC

j_gene: TRBJ2-1
abundance: few
d_gene: TRBD2
v_gene: TRBV30
CDR3aa: CASRLAGRHEQFF
CDR3nt: TGTGCCTCCCGACTAGCGGGGCGACATGAGCAGTTCTTC

j_gene: TRBJ1-4
abundance: .
d_gene: .
v_gene: TRBV28
CDR3aa: CASSLLSGTGELGKLFF
CDR3nt: TGTGCCAGCAGTTTATTATCCGGGACCGGCGAGTTGGGGAAACTGTTTTTT

j_gene: TRBJ2-3
abundance: .
d_gene: .
v_gene: TRBV10-2
CDR3aa: CASSGTFLGTDTQYF
CDR3nt: TGCGCCAGCAGTGGGACTTTCCTCGGCACAGATACGCAGTATTTT

j_gene: TRBJ2-7
abundance: .
d_gene: TRBD2
v_gene: TRBV6-6
CDR3aa: CASSLKSGSYEQYF
CDR3nt: TGTGCCAGCAGTCTAAAAAGCGGGAGTTACGAGCAGTACTTC

j_gene: TRBJ1-5
abundance: .
d_gene: .
v_gene: TRBV30
CDR3aa: CALSQDGSQPQHF
CDR3nt: TGTGCCCTTAGCCAGGATGGATCTCAGCCCCAGCATTTT

j_gene: TRBJ1-3
abundance: once
d_gene: TRBD1
v_gene: TRBV5-1
CDR3aa: CASSLSPGGTGNTIYF
CDR3nt: TGCGCCAGCAGCTTGTCGCCAGGGGGAACTGGAAACACCATATATTTT

j_gene: TRBJ2-1
abundance: .
d_gene: .
v_gene: TRBV7-2
CDR3aa: CASSPGGYRAGGPYNEQFF
CDR3nt: TGTGCCAGCAGCCCCGGGGGATACAGGGCCGGCGGCCCCTACAATGAGCAGTTCTTC

j_gene: TRBJ2-1
abundance: once
d_gene: .
v_gene: TRBV19
CDR3aa: CASSIAPKWDEQFF
CDR3nt: TGTGCCAGTAGTATAGCCCCCAAGTGGGATGAGCAGTTCTTC

j_gene: TRBJ2-7
abundance: once
d_gene: .
v_gene: TRBV6-6
CDR3aa: CASSRDGTYEQYF
CDR3nt: TGTGCCAGCAGTCGGGACGGGACCTACGAGCAGTACTTC

j_gene: TRBJ2-4
abundance: .
d_gene: TRBD2
v_gene: TRBV19
CDR3aa: CASSRAGEAKNIQYF
CDR3nt: TGTGCCAGTAGTAGGGCGGGAGAAGCCAAAAACATTCAGTACTTC

j_gene: TRBJ2-5
abundance: .
d_gene: TRBD1
v_gene: TRBV18
CDR3aa: CASSPTGGQETQYF
CDR3nt: TGTGCCAGCTCACCGACAGGGGGGCAAGAGACCCAGTACTTC

j_gene: TRBJ2-1
abundance: few
d_gene: .
v_gene: TRBV28
CDR3aa: CASRIQNNEQFF
CDR3nt: TGTGCCAGCCGAATACAGAACAATGAGCAGTTCTTC

j_gene: TRBJ2-5
abundance: .
d_gene: .
v_gene: TRBV5-1
CDR3aa: CASSSQGIQETQYF
CDR3nt: TGCGCCAGCAGCTCCCAGGGCATCCAAGAGACCCAGTACTTC

j_gene: TRBJ1-1
abundance: few
d_gene: TRBD1
v_gene: TRBV18
CDR3aa: CASFPRQGLRISGLSSEAFF
CDR3nt: TGTGCCAGTTTCCCTCGACAGGGCCTTAGAATCAGCGGACTTTCTTCTGAAGCTTTCTTT

j_gene: TRBJ2-7
abundance: .
d_gene: TRBD2
v_gene: TRBV15
CDR3aa: CATSPAGGREQYF
CDR3nt: TGTGCCACCAGCCCAGCGGGAGGGCGCGAGCAGTACTTC

j_gene: TRBJ2-3
abundance: .
d_gene: .
v_gene: TRBV6-5
CDR3aa: CASSRLKVSTDTQYF
CDR3nt: TGTGCCAGCAGTCGACTAAAGGTCAGCACAGATACGCAGTATTTT

j_gene: TRBJ2-3
abundance: .
d_gene: .
v_gene: TRBV11-2
CDR3aa: CASSLLVSTDTQYF
CDR3nt: TGTGCCAGCAGCTTATTAGTTTCCACAGATACGCAGTATTTT

j_gene: TRBJ2-3
abundance: .
d_gene: TRBD1
v_gene: TRBV6-1
CDR3aa: CASSWGQGLADTQYF
CDR3nt: TGTGCCAGCAGTTGGGGACAGGGCTTGGCCGATACGCAGTATTTT

j_gene: TRBJ2-1
abundance: .
d_gene: .
v_gene: TRBV5-1
CDR3aa: CASSSSSSSASSYNEQFF
CDR3nt: TGCGCCAGCAGCTCGAGCAGTTCAAGCGCTAGCTCCTACAATGAGCAGTTCTTC

j_gene: TRBJ2-1
abundance: .
d_gene: .
v_gene: TRBV20-1
CDR3aa: CSVASYNEQFF
CDR3nt: TGCAGTGTGGCCAGCTACAATGAGCAGTTCTTC

j_gene: TRBJ1-2
abundance: .
d_gene: .
v_gene: TRBV28
CDR3aa: CASSRPGVPYGYTF
CDR3nt: TGTGCCAGCAGTCGCCCGGGGGTACCTTATGGCTACACCTTC

j_gene: TRBJ2-7
abundance: .
d_gene: .
v_gene: TRBV4-1
CDR3aa: CASSYLPGHAAYEQYF
CDR3nt: TGCGCCAGCAGCTATCTTCCGGGACACGCAGCCTACGAGCAGTACTTC

j_gene: TRBJ2-7
abundance: few
d_gene: .
v_gene: TRBV5-1
CDR3aa: CASSYGTNGREQYF
CDR3nt: TGCGCCAGCAGCTACGGGACCAACGGGCGGGAGCAGTACTTC

j_gene: TRBJ1-1
abundance: .
d_gene: .
v_gene: TRBV19
CDR3aa: CASSGSLNTEAFF
CDR3nt: TGTGCCAGTAGTGGCAGCCTGAACACTGAAGCTTTCTTT

j_gene: TRBJ1-5
abundance: .
d_gene: .
v_gene: TRBV5-1
CDR3aa: CASSLAGNQPQHF
CDR3nt: TGCGCCAGCAGCTTGGCAGGGAATCAGCCCCAGCATTTT

j_gene: TRBJ2-7
abundance: .
d_gene: .
v_gene: TRBV10-3
CDR3aa: CAISEPSPYEQYF
CDR3nt: TGTGCCATCAGTGAGCCCTCACCCTACGAGCAGTACTTC

j_gene: TRBJ2-3
abundance: .
d_gene: .
v_gene: TRBV5-1
CDR3aa: CASSLGQLDTDTQYF
CDR3nt: TGCGCCAGCAGCTTGGGCCAGTTAGACACAGATACGCAGTATTTT

j_gene: TRBJ2-5
abundance: .
d_gene: .
v_gene: TRBV5-1
CDR3aa: CASSTGTPRGTQETQYF
CDR3nt: TGCGCCAGCAGCACCGGGACGCCCCGAGGGACTCAAGAGACCCAGTACTTC

j_gene: TRBJ2-1
abundance: .
d_gene: .
v_gene: TRBV10-2
CDR3aa: CASSESRGEGYNEQFF
CDR3nt: TGCGCCAGCAGTGAGTCGAGGGGGGAGGGGTACAATGAGCAGTTCTTC

j_gene: TRBJ1-5
abundance: many
d_gene: .
v_gene: TRBV18
CDR3aa: CASSPGAGVGQPQHF
CDR3nt: TGTGCCAGCTCACCAGGGGCGGGGGTCGGTCAGCCCCAGCATTTT

j_gene: TRBJ2-7
abundance: .
d_gene: TRBD2
v_gene: TRBV28
CDR3aa: CASSLSGAGAGARVEQYF
CDR3nt: TGTGCCAGCAGTTTATCCGGGGCTGGAGCGGGGGCCCGGGTTGAGCAGTACTTC

j_gene: TRBJ2-1
abundance: .
d_gene: TRBD2
v_gene: TRBV19
CDR3aa: CASSPGTSGSGGSYNEQFF
CDR3nt: TGTGCCAGTAGTCCAGGGACTAGCGGGAGTGGGGGCTCCTACAATGAGCAGTTCTTC

j_gene: TRBJ1-4
abundance: .
d_gene: TRBD1
v_gene: TRBV5-1
CDR3aa: CASSLGQGVGEKLFF
CDR3nt: TGCGCCAGCAGCTTGGGACAGGGGGTCGGTGAAAAACTGTTTTTT

j_gene: TRBJ2-7
abundance: .
d_gene: TRBD2
v_gene: TRBV2
CDR3aa: CASSRSGRLYEQYF
CDR3nt: TGTGCCAGCAGTCGTAGCGGGAGACTATACGAGCAGTACTTC

j_gene: TRBJ1-6
abundance: .
d_gene: .
v_gene: TRBV7-9
CDR3aa: CASSFPNSPLHF
CDR3nt: TGTGCCAGCAGCTTTCCTAATTCACCCCTCCACTTT

j_gene: TRBJ1-2
abundance: few
d_gene: .
v_gene: TRBV10-2
CDR3aa: CASSDTGRNYGYTF
CDR3nt: TGCGCCAGCAGTGATACAGGGCGGAACTATGGCTACACCTTC